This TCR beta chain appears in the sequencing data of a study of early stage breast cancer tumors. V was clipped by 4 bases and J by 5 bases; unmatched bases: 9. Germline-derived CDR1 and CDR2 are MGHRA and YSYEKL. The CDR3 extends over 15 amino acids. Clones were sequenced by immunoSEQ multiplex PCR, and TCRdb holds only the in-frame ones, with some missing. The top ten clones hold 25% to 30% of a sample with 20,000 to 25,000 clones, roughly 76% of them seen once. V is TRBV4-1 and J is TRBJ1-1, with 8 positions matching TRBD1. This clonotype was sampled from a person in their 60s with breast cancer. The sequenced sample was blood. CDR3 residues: CASSRKHRGMTEAFF. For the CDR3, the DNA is TGCGCCAGCAGCCGGAAGCACAGGGGGATGACTGAAGCTTTCTTT.